The present T cell receptor beta chain was sequenced within a study of cytomegalovirus exposure and HLA in healthy donors. General study findings and limits: Segments of the TCR beta V type were, in most cases, productive about 87% or about 30% of the time in an earlier analysis.

It was with 60 Vbeta and 13 Jbeta primers that the PCR ran. TCRdb keeps only in-frame clones here, not all; method: immunoSEQ multiplex PCR. The top ten hold 2.5% to 3.5% of the sample, which has about 120,000 clones, over 60% seen once. As regards this clone: The antigen remains undetermined.

Germline loops: CDR1 SQVTM, CDR2 ANQGSEA. The CDR3 is made up of 12 amino acids. J is TRBJ2-5 and V is TRBV29-1; D might be TRBD1 (6 bases). The DNA end is a closer match to TRBJ2-7, so the J assignment may be wrong. Specimen: PBMCs. This TCR came from a woman aged 40 to 50 in good health and CMV-seropositive. CDR3 in DNA: TGCAGCGTTGCTCACAGGGCCTACGAGCAGTACTTC. Protein sequence: CSVAHRAYEQYF.